Following are 18 T cell receptor beta chains from one sample sequenced in a study of cytomegalovirus exposure and HLA in healthy donors. Vbeta (60) and Jbeta (13) primers were used in the PCR. Produced via immunoSEQ multiplex PCR; TCRdb's table is partial and in-frame only. The sample comprises under 200,000 clones, approximately 77% of which are singletons, and 2.5% rests with the top ten. Material: PBMCs. The receptors were gathered from a female donor in good health and CMV-seronegative.

This clone appeared a single time. The J gene is TRBJ2-7, the V gene TRBV11-2; weak D call: TRBD2 (6 bases). The CDR3 contains 15 residues. The V gene's germline CDR1 is SGHAT and CDR2 FQNNGV. V lost 5 bases, J lost 3 bases, and 17 bases lay in between. The CDR3 sequence is CASSHRGTDVYEQYF. Here the CDR3 DNA reads TGTGCCAGCAGCCATCGGGGGACGGATGTCTACGAGCAGTACTTC.

This clone was picked up a small number of times. The chain couples TRBV14 to TRBJ2-7; D not certain. Germline V gene data show CDR1 as SGHDN and CDR2 as FVKESK. V gave up 4 bases and J gave up 2 bases, with 12 bases separating them. There are 14 residues in the CDR3. CDR3 amino acids: CASSRALKTYEQYF. CDR3 nucleotides: TGTGCCAGCAGCCGGGCCCTTAAAACCTACGAGCAGTACTTC.

This clone has only a few counts. The chain joins TRBV5-1 to TRBJ1-1; TRBD1 aligns across 9 bases. This CDR3 has 18 residues. J lost 1 base, V lost 4 bases, and 14 bases had no gene match. CDR1 SGHRS and CDR2 YFSETQ come from the germline V gene. CDR3 DNA: TGCGCCAGCAGCCAAAGGACAGGGGCCGCACCCCGGAACACTGAAGCTTTCTTT. This gives the protein CASSQRTGAAPRNTEAFF. Using reference TRBV5-1 and TRBJ1-1 for the parts outside the CDR3, the full variable domain is KAGVTQTPRYLIKTRGQQVTLSCSPISGHRSVSWYQQTPGQGLQFLFEYFSETQRNKGNFPGRFSGRQFSNSRSEMNVSTLELGDSALYLCASSQRTGAAPRNTEAFFGQGTRLTVV.

This clone has more than one count but fewer than ten. The rearrangement uses TRBV2 and TRBJ2-5; 11 nucleotides match TRBD2. The J call is doubtful: the DNA matches TRBJ2-7 better. This CDR3 is 16 amino acids long. From germline, CDR1 is SNHLY and CDR2 FYNNEI. Here the CDR3 DNA reads TGTGCCAGCAGCCCACTAGCGGGGGCCTTACACTACGAGCAGTACTTC. It codes for CASSPLAGALHYEQYF.

This clone was seen more than once but under ten times. The rearrangement links TRBV7-2 to TRBJ2-5, with TRBD2 matching 7 bases. Trimming at V came to 4 bases and at J to 5 bases, leaving 10 bases not matched to a gene. Germline V lookup: CDR1 SGHTA, CDR2 FQGNSA. The CDR3 length is 15 residues. CDR3 amino acids: CASSSSSGTLETQYF. CDR3 nucleotide sequence: TGTGCCAGCAGCTCGTCTAGCGGAACATTGGAGACCCAGTACTTC.

This chain uses TRBV28 with TRBJ2-7; possibly TRBD1 for D (5 bases). Germline CDR1 MDHEN, CDR2 SYDVKM. V was clipped by 3 bases and J by 0 bases, with 6 bases between them. The CDR3 length is 13 residues. The CDR3 spells CASSLDNSYEQYF. As DNA, the CDR3 is TGTGCCAGCAGTTTGGACAACTCCTACGAGCAGTACTTC.

The chain has TRBV5-1 and TRBJ1-1, with TRBD1 matching over 9 bases. Germline V CDR1 and CDR2: SGHRS, YFSETQ. The CDR3 covers 16 residues. V was clipped by 2 bases and J by 6 bases; unmatched bases: 11. This CDR3 reads CASSLWTGDPLPEAFF. In DNA, the CDR3 is TGCGCCAGCAGCTTATGGACAGGGGACCCCCTTCCTGAAGCTTTCTTT.

The chain couples TRBV11-3 to TRBJ2-2, with TRBD2 matching over 7 bases. CDR3 size: 13 residues. Per germline, CDR1 SGHNT and CDR2 YENEEA. V shed 6 bases, J shed 3 bases, and the junction held 1 base outside the gene matches. CDR3 nucleotides: TGTGCCAGCAGTCGGGAGGACACCGGGGAGCTGTTTTTT. Protein: CASSREDTGELFF.

This chain connects TRBV10-3 to TRBJ2-7, with D possibly TRBD2 on 7 matching bases. The CDR3 length is 15 residues. V lost 2 bases and J 2 bases, leaving 13 bases between the germline ends. Germline-derived CDR1 and CDR2 are ENHRY and SYGVKD. The CDR3 region has the DNA TGTGCCATCAGTGAGGGGGGGGCCGTCACCTACGAGCAGTACTTC. This encodes CAISEGGAVTYEQYF.

The chain has TRBV7-2 and TRBJ1-5; a possible D gene is TRBD1 (6 bases). The CDR3 has 17 amino acids. Per germline, CDR1 SGHTA and CDR2 FQGNSA. The V end was cut by 0 bases, the J end by 0 bases, with 12 bases between. The CDR3 sequence is CASSLARTEFSNQPQHF. The CDR3 nucleotides read TGTGCCAGCAGCTTAGCCAGGACAGAGTTTAGCAATCAGCCCCAGCATTTT.

This clone turned up a few times. The chain is built from TRBV11-2 and TRBJ2-1; 15 positions agree with TRBD2. The CDR3 covers 15 residues. CDR1 is SGHAT and CDR2 is FQNNGV in the germline V gene. The junction had 7 bases not matched to a gene; V was cut back by 5 bases and J by 11 bases. The CDR3: CASSQRTSGGAKQFF. The CDR3 bases are TGTGCCAGCAGCCAGCGGACTAGCGGGGGGGCTAAGCAGTTCTTC.

The chain carries TRBV30 and TRBJ1-3; D is uncertain. The CDR3 runs 12 residues. The V gene lost 3 bases and the J gene lost 2 bases, with 5 bases spanning the gap. Germline V gene lookup returns CDR1 GTSNPN and CDR2 SVGIG (reference sequence). The CDR3 DNA sequence: TGTGCCTGGAGCCCAGCTGGAAACACCATATATTTT. Translated: CAWSPAGNTIYF.

The rearrangement links TRBV6-5 to TRBJ1-4, with 8 bases identical to TRBD1. The CDR3 loop spans 14 amino acids. Trimming took 2 bases from V and 7 from J; bases not matched to a gene: 3. Looked up from germline, CDR1 is MNHEY and CDR2 is SVGAGI. The CDR3 DNA reads as TGTGCCAGCAGTTACGACAGGGGAGGTGAAAAACTGTTTTTT. Encoded protein: CASSYDRGGEKLFF.

This clone was seen only a few times. This rearrangement joins TRBV12-5 to TRBJ2-7, with a possible D match to TRBD1 (5 bases). Germline V lookup: CDR1 LGHNT, CDR2 FRNRAP. V lost 7 bases and J lost 1, with 11 bases in between. The CDR3 has 13 residues. This CDR3 is CASEGYGSYEQYF. The CDR3 nucleotides read TGTGCTAGTGAGGGGTATGGGTCCTACGAGCAGTACTTC.

This rearrangement joins TRBV4-3 to TRBJ1-1; TRBD1 matches 11 bases. The V and J ends lost 1 base and 5 bases, in that order; junction bases with no gene match: 12. Germline loops: CDR1 LGHNA, CDR2 YSLEER. CDR3 length equals 18 residues. CDR3 in DNA: TGCGCCAGCAGCCAAGTCTGGGTAGGGGACAGGGGGGATACTGAAGCTTTCTTT. The encoded protein is CASSQVWVGDRGDTEAFF.

This sequence joins TRBV6-5 and TRBJ1-5; 8 bases line up with TRBD1. With 6 bases clipped from V and 2 bases from J, the junction kept 6 bases outside the gene matches. CDR3 length: 15 residues. Per the germline V gene, CDR1 is MNHEY and CDR2 is SVGAGI. The CDR3 DNA reads as TGTGCCAGCAGCTCAGGGGGCAGGGGCAATCAGCCCCAGCATTTT. Its translation: CASSSGGRGNQPQHF.

As to this clone: At one boundary the junction diverges from the germline segment, which might be a read error. Other nucleotide sequences in the sample specify the same CDR3. The chain couples TRBV18 to TRBJ1-1, with D unresolved. Per the germline V gene, CDR1 is KGHSH and CDR2 is LQKENI. The length of the CDR3 is 13 residues. The DNA for the CDR3 is TGTGCCAGCTCACCCCGGTCCGACACTGAAGCCTTCTTT. This encodes CASSPRSDTEAFF.

This clone was detected a few times. This chain links TRBV4-3 with TRBJ1-4, with D unresolved. The CDR3 is 13 residues long. CDR1 and CDR2 (germline): LGHNA, YSLEER. Trimming took off 0 bases at V and 7 bases at J, with 6 bases between the two ends. In DNA form, the CDR3 reads TGCGCCAGCAGCCAAGACAGGCTTGAAAAACTGTTTTTT. It translates to CASSQDRLEKLFF.